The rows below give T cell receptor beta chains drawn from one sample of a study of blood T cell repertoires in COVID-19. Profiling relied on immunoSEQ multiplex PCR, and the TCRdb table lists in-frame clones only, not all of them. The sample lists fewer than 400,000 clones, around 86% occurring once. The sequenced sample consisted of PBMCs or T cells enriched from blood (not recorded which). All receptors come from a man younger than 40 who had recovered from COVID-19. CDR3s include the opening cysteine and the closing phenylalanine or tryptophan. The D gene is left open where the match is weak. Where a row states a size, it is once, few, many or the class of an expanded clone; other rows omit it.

CASSSGARETQYF TGTGCCAGCAGCAGCGGGGCAAGGGAGACCCAGTACTTC TRBD2 TRBJ2-5 - TRBV7-9
CAISEGQGLLFDYTF TGTGCCATCAGTGAGGGACAGGGGTTATTATTCGACTACACCTTC TRBD1 TRBJ1-2 - TRBV10-3
CASSPLGQGNRGTEAFF TGTGCCAGCAGTCCCTTGGGACAGGGGAACCGCGGCACTGAAGCTTTCTTT TRBD1 TRBJ1-1 - TRBV28
CASSLEVGGSTYEQYF TGTGCCAGCAGCTTAGAGGTGGGCGGGAGCACCTACGAGCAGTACTTC TRBD2 TRBJ2-7 - TRBV13
CASSVAAGRNTIYF TGTGCCAGCAGCGTAGCGGCAGGGAGAAACACCATATATTTT - TRBJ1-3 many TRBV9
CASSLPGGELFF TGTGCCAGCAGCCTCCCGGGCGGGGAGCTGTTTTTT - TRBJ2-2 - TRBV3-1/TRBV3-2
CASSLGRRREGLDTEAFF TGCGCCAGCAGCTTGGGGAGAAGAAGGGAGGGGTTGGACACTGAAGCTTTCTTT - TRBJ1-1 - TRBV5-1
CASSSSGGSYNEQFF TGTGCCAGCAGCTCTAGCGGGGGCTCCTACAATGAGCAGTTCTTC TRBD2 TRBJ2-1 - TRBV7-2
CATSDPSGSSYNEQFF TGTGCCACCAGTGACCCCAGCGGAAGCTCCTACAATGAGCAGTTCTTC - TRBJ2-1 - TRBV24-1
CASSLARTSGFTDTQYF TGTGCCAGCAGTTTGGCCCGGACTAGCGGATTCACAGATACGCAGTATTTT TRBD2 TRBJ2-3 - TRBV6-2/TRBV6-3
CASSPPGGPNQPQHF TGTGCCAGCAGCCCCCCAGGGGGCCCAAATCAGCCCCAGCATTTT TRBD1 TRBJ1-5 - TRBV5-8
CASSVGTGNTYEQYF TGTGCCAGCAGCGTAGGGACAGGGAACACCTACGAGCAGTACTTC TRBD1 TRBJ2-7 few TRBV9
CASTSGYNEQFF TGTGCCAGCACCTCGGGGTACAATGAGCAGTTCTTC - TRBJ2-1 - TRBV12-3/TRBV12-4
CATSDNTGGMGREGPETQYF TGTGCCACCAGTGATAACACAGGGGGCATGGGACGGGAGGGCCCAGAGACCCAGTACTTC - TRBJ2-5 - TRBV24-1
CASSEMSLKPLHF TGTGCCAGCAGTGAAATGAGTCTTAAACCCCTCCACTTT - TRBJ1-6 - TRBV2
CASSQVPRPSRSADTQYF TGTGCCAGCAGCCAAGTCCCCCGGCCTAGCCGATCCGCAGATACGCAGTATTTT - TRBJ2-3 - TRBV4-2
CASSFLSGRAEDTQYF TGCGCCAGCAGCTTTCTAAGCGGGAGGGCCGAAGATACGCAGTATTTT TRBD2 TRBJ2-3 - TRBV5-1
CASSLTGAANTEAFF TGTGCCAGCAGCCTTACTGGGGCGGCGAACACTGAAGCTTTCTTT - TRBJ1-1 - TRBV28
CASSPGTSTYEQYF TGCGCCAGCAGCCCCGGGACAAGTACCTACGAGCAGTACTTC - TRBJ2-7 once TRBV5-1
CASSPRDRVRQEKLFF TGTGCCAGCAGCCCGAGGGACAGGGTTCGGCAAGAAAAACTGTTTTTT TRBD1 TRBJ1-4 - TRBV7-8
CASSLDRVCEKLFF TGCGCCAGCAGCTTGGACAGGGTGTGTGAAAAACTGTTTTTT - TRBJ1-4 few TRBV5-1
CASRQIRGANTGELFF TGTGCCAGCAGACAGATCAGGGGCGCGAACACCGGGGAGCTGTTTTTT - TRBJ2-2 - TRBV7-9
CASRSDRVDTGELFF TGTGCCAGCAGGTCGGACAGGGTGGATACCGGGGAGCTGTTTTTT - TRBJ2-2 - TRBV21-1
CASSLFGVGANEKLFF TGCGCCAGCAGCTTGTTCGGGGTTGGGGCTAATGAAAAACTGTTTTTT - TRBJ1-4 once TRBV5-1
CASRRRNTEAFF TGTGCCAGCCGTCGGAGGAACACTGAAGCTTTCTTT - TRBJ1-1 once TRBV28
CASSPGAEKIQYF TGTGCCAGCAGCCCTGGGGCCGAGAAGATTCAGTACTTC - TRBJ2-4 - TRBV3-1/TRBV3-2
CASSDAGLAGYNEQFF TGTGCCAGCAGTGATGCGGGACTAGCGGGATACAATGAGCAGTTCTTC TRBD2 TRBJ2-1 - TRBV25-1
CASSEYEQVTDTQYF TGTGCCAGCAGTGAATATGAGCAGGTCACAGATACGCAGTATTTT - TRBJ2-3 - TRBV6-1
CASSLGGVDEQYF TGCGCCAGCAGCTTAGGGGGGGTCGACGAGCAGTACTTC - TRBJ2-7 - TRBV5-1
CASSLVRGWSTDTQYF TGTGCCAGCAGCTTGGTCCGCGGATGGAGCACAGATACGCAGTATTTT - TRBJ2-3 - TRBV5-6
CASSLVGGGAYNEQFF TGTGCCAGCAGCTTGGTCGGCGGGGGCGCTTACAATGAGCAGTTCTTC - TRBJ2-1 - TRBV5-4
CASSSDILNEQFF TGTGCCAGCAGCTCCGACATCCTCAATGAGCAGTTCTTC - TRBJ2-1 - TRBV2
CASSLFPGSGTSGGETQYF TGTGCCAGCAGCCTCTTCCCGGGATCGGGGACTAGCGGGGGAGAGACCCAGTACTTC - TRBJ2-5 - TRBV21-1
CASSLPENTEAFF TGTGCCAGCAGCTTACCAGAGAACACTGAAGCTTTCTTT - TRBJ1-1 - TRBV11-3
CASSWTSYNSPLHF TGTGCCAGCAGCTGGACATCCTATAATTCACCCCTCCACTTT - TRBJ1-6 - TRBV6-2/TRBV6-3
CASSTPGGVRFHEQYF TGTGCCAGTAGTACGCCCGGGGGGGTCCGTTTCCACGAGCAGTACTTC TRBD2 TRBJ2-7 - TRBV19
CAWSAIGNTIYF TGTGCCTGGAGTGCTATAGGAAACACCATATATTTT - TRBJ1-3 - TRBV30
CASSLENRVWEKLFF TGTGCCAGCAGCTTAGAAAACAGAGTATGGGAAAAACTGTTTTTT - TRBJ1-4 - TRBV11-3
CASSLGRDGNEKLFF TGCGCCAGCAGCTTGGGCCGTGACGGGAATGAAAAACTGTTTTTT - TRBJ1-4 - TRBV5-1
CASSLSGTHNEKLFF TGTGCCAGCAGCTTGAGCGGCACCCACAATGAAAAACTGTTTTTT - TRBJ1-4 - TRBV7-8
CATNRQPHNEQFF TGTGCCACCAATCGACAGCCTCACAATGAGCAGTTCTTC - TRBJ2-1 - TRBV28
CASSLGLQGSSYEQYF TGCGCCAGCAGCTTGGGGCTCCAGGGGAGCTCCTACGAGCAGTACTTC - TRBJ2-7 - TRBV5-1
CSVFRTGSHEQYF TGCAGCGTTTTTCGGACAGGGTCCCACGAGCAGTACTTC TRBD1 TRBJ2-7 - TRBV29-1
CAWSVAGADRDIQYF TGTGCCTGGAGTGTCGCAGGGGCAGATCGAGACATTCAGTACTTC - TRBJ2-4 - TRBV30
CASSAGLAGYNEQFF TGTGCCAGCAGTGCAGGACTAGCGGGGTACAATGAGCAGTTCTTC TRBD2 TRBJ2-1 once TRBV9
CASGRYRDSLYEQYF TGCGCCAGCGGGCGATACCGGGACAGCCTCTACGAGCAGTACTTC TRBD1 TRBJ2-7 - TRBV5-1
CASSGGVGTEAFF TGTGCCAGCAGCGGCGGGGTCGGGACTGAAGCTTTCTTT - TRBJ1-1 - TRBV21-1
CASRPGTGINQPQHF TGTGCCAGCAGACCCGGGACAGGGATTAATCAGCCCCAGCATTTT TRBD1 TRBJ1-5 - TRBV6-5
CASRGTGGYGGYTF TGTGCCAGCAGGGGGACAGGGGGCTACGGTGGCTACACCTTC TRBD1 TRBJ1-2 few TRBV5-4
CASSFRDRGNSPLHF TGTGCCAGCAGTTTCCGGGACAGGGGTAATTCACCCCTCCACTTT TRBD1 TRBJ1-6 - TRBV2
CASSWTGTGELFF TGTGCCAGCAGTTGGACGGGGACCGGGGAGCTGTTTTTT - TRBJ2-2 once TRBV28
CASSPGTGVVNEQFF TGCGCCAGCAGCCCCGGGACAGGGGTAGTGAATGAGCAGTTCTTC TRBD1 TRBJ2-1 - TRBV5-1
CASSPIPAGGPGELFF TGTGCCAGCTCCCCGATCCCAGCGGGAGGCCCCGGGGAGCTGTTTTTT TRBD2 TRBJ2-2 - TRBV18
CASSSGTGYEKLFF TGCGCCAGCAGCTCTGGGACAGGGTATGAAAAACTGTTTTTT TRBD1 TRBJ1-4 - TRBV5-1
CASSIARGSNQPQHF TGTGCCAGTAGTATAGCCAGGGGTAGCAATCAGCCCCAGCATTTT - TRBJ1-5 - TRBV19
CATEQGNEQFF TGTGCCACCGAGCAGGGGAATGAGCAGTTCTTC - TRBJ2-1 - TRBV24-1
CASSLHDRASDEQYF TGTGCCAGCAGTCTCCATGACAGGGCGTCCGACGAGCAGTACTTC TRBD1 TRBJ2-7 few TRBV6-5
CASSPPANEKLFF TGTGCCAGCAGTCCTCCAGCTAATGAAAAACTGTTTTTT - TRBJ1-4 - TRBV12-3/TRBV12-4
CSVQHQLNTEAFF TGCAGCGTGCAACATCAGTTGAACACTGAAGCTTTCTTT - TRBJ1-1 - TRBV29-1